The present T cell receptor beta chain was sequenced within a study of T cells in Graves' hyperthyroidism and ophthalmopathy. At least ten counts were recorded for this clonotype. Antigen unknown. Study findings and constraints: Researchers found most expanded thyroid clonotypes above 0.001 in blood as well.

RNA transcripts provided the source from which TCR beta CDR3 regions were amplified. The TCR CDR3 was amplified in a first-round RT-PCR using the HTBI primer set. In TCRdb, the multiplex PCR reads were re-called with MiXCR into one record per CDR3 protein. The data contain a few hundred thousand distinct CDR3 sequences, 15% to 17% of them singletons. Germline-derived CDR1 and CDR2 are MDHEN and SYDVKM. This CDR3 region has 13 residues. Between the trimmed V and J ends, which lost 5 bases and 4 bases, there was a span of 10 bases. Specimen: blood. V gene TRBV28 combines with J gene TRBJ2-3; D is perhaps TRBD1 (7 bases). This receptor was identified in a woman aged 25 to 39 with Graves' hyperthyroidism. The CDR3 DNA follows: TGTGCCAGCAGTCGGAGGGGGCCAGATACGCAGTATTTT. Its translation is CASSRRGPDTQYF. The full variable domain, completed using reference TRBV28 and TRBJ2-3, is DVKVTQSSRYLVKRTGEKVFLECVQDMDHENMFWYRQDPGLGLRLIYFSYDVKMKEKGDIPEGYSVSREKKERFSLILESASTNQTSMYLCASSRRGPDTQYFGPGTRLTVL.